This TCR beta chain was sequenced in a study of blood T cell repertoires in COVID-19. Study as a whole: Material from acute and convalescent COVID-19 was sourced from the United States, Italy and Spain.

V shed 0 bases, J shed 7 bases, and the junction held 5 bases outside the gene matches. CDR1 is MNHNS and CDR2 is SASEGT in the germline V gene. CDR3 size: 14 residues. Methods used by the authors: Reference gene primer amplification gave estimated nucleated cell counts. Here immunoSEQ multiplex PCR was the method, and the copy in TCRdb shows in-frame clones only, minus some. V and J calls and clone size follow that table, whereas D and trimming were derived from the DNA. The repertoire consists of roughly 140,000 clones, with 84% occurring once and the leading ten covering less than 6%. This clone was observed a handful of times.

V is TRBV6-1 and J is TRBJ1-2; TRBD1 matches at 7 bases. This clonotype was sampled from a woman in her fifties or sixties who had been exposed to COVID-19. Sample: PBMCs or T cells enriched from blood (not recorded which). DNA for the CDR3: TGTGCCAGCAGTGAAGCGAGGGGGCGCGGTGGCTACACCTTC. It yields the protein CASSEARGRGGYTF.